This TCR beta chain is from a study of CD8 T cells in Susac syndrome. With random hexamers, reverse transcription was performed on about 0.5 to 1 ug of RNA. TCRdb recomputed calls from the immunoSEQ multiplex PCR reads with MiXCR, one row per CDR3 protein. The top ten hold 0.095% to 0.14% of the sample, which has approximately 150,000 distinct CDR3 sequences, 85% to 95% seen once. V lost 3 bases to trimming and J lost 4 bases, with 7 bases between them. Per germline, CDR1 SEHNR and CDR2 FQNEAQ (reference sequence). The CDR3 is 12 amino acids. Sequencing targeted TCR beta in blood CD8+ and CD4+ T cells.

This chain links TRBV7-9 with TRBJ2-7; D unclear. Sequencing was carried out using CD4+ T cells from PBMCs. The sequence came from a human donor with multiple sclerosis. The CDR3 DNA reads TGTGCCAGCAGCTTCGAACAATACGAGCAGTACTTC. This translates into CASSFEQYEQYF.